Shown below are 18 T cell receptor beta chains from a single sample sequenced in a study of early T cells in non-severe SARS-CoV-2 infection. Using its own MiXCR run on the 5' RACE reads, TCRdb lists one record per CDR3 protein. The data hold 76,000 or so distinct CDR3 sequences, with around 10% observed a single time. Material: whole blood. Source of these receptors: an adult who was a healthcare worker with PCR-confirmed SARS-CoV-2 infection or an uninfected control (not recorded which).

The chain couples TRBV25-1 to TRBJ2-2; D is unresolved. This CDR3 spans 13 amino acids. Trimming took 3 bases from V and 2 from J, leaving 4 bases between them. Germline loops: CDR1 MGHDK, CDR2 SYGVNS. In DNA, the CDR3 is TGTGCCAGCAGTGACAGTAACACCGGGGAGCTGTTTTTT. Its protein is CASSDSNTGELFF.

This chain joins TRBV7-6 and TRBJ1-1; no definite D call. The CDR3 is made up of 13 amino acids. Trimming took off 4 bases at V and 1 base at J, with 7 bases between the two ends. Germline assignment: CDR1 SGHVS and CDR2 FNYEAQ. CDR3 residues: CASSYDRNTEAFF. Here the CDR3 DNA reads TGTGCCAGCAGCTACGACCGGAACACTGAAGCTTTCTTT.

This clonotype was recorded at least ten times. This chain connects TRBV20-1 to TRBJ1-2; D call uncertain. The CDR3 contains 14 residues. Germline CDR1 DFQATT, CDR2 SNEGSKA (reference sequence). The ends were cut back, 0 bases at V and 3 bases at J, with 11 bases in the middle. CDR3 region: CSAREEGFDYGYTF. CDR3 DNA: TGCAGTGCTAGAGAGGAGGGTTTCGACTATGGCTACACCTTC.

The chain combines TRBV19 with TRBJ1-5, with D hard to call. This CDR3 is 12 amino acids long. Per germline, CDR1 LNHDA and CDR2 SQIVND (reference sequence). Trimming took off 4 bases at V and 3 bases at J, with 4 bases between the two ends. The DNA of the CDR3 is TGTGCCAGTAGTACACTCAATCAGCCCCAGCATTTT. Translation gives CASSTLNQPQHF. The whole variable domain, filled in from reference TRBV19 and TRBJ1-5, reads DGGITQSPKYLFRKEGQNVTLSCEQNLNHDAMYWYRQDPGQGLRLIYYSQIVNDFQKGDIAEGYSVSREKKESFPLTVTSAQKNPTAFYLCASSTLNQPQHFGDGTRLSIL.

The genes are TRBV7-9 and TRBJ1-1; TRBD1 is a possible D gene (5 bases). From germline, CDR1 is SEHNR and CDR2 FQNEAQ (reference sequence). The length of the CDR3 is 14 residues. The germline V and J ends were trimmed by 5 bases and 2 bases, with 12 bases remaining between them. CDR3 sequence reads: CASSLHRFNTEAFF. CDR3 DNA: TGTGCCAGCAGCCTCCACAGGTTTAACACTGAAGCTTTCTTT. The full variable domain, completed using reference TRBV7-9 and TRBJ1-1, is DTGVSQNPRHKITKRGQNVTFRCDPISEHNRLYWYRQTLGQGPEFLTYFQNEAQLEKSRLLSDRFSAERPKGSFSTLEIQRTEQGDSAMYLCASSLHRFNTEAFFGQGTRLTVV.

This clonotype has a handful of counts. The J gene is TRBJ1-1, the V gene TRBV2; TRBD1 is a possible D gene (5 bases). The CDR3 extends over 14 amino acids. The germline gives CDR1 SNHLY, CDR2 FYNNEI. V was cut by 1 base and J by 5 bases, with 11 bases left in between. The CDR3 is CASSEVAGDTEAFF. The CDR3 coding sequence is TGTGCCAGCAGTGAAGTAGCGGGGGATACTGAAGCTTTCTTT.

This clonotype was observed at least ten times. The gene calls are TRBV11-2 and TRBJ2-3; the D call may be TRBD1 or TRBD2 (5 bases each). V was trimmed by 5 bases and J by 2 bases, leaving 17 bases between them. Germline CDR1 reads SGHAT; CDR2 reads FQNNGV. The length of the CDR3 is 16 residues. CDR3 DNA: TGTGCCAGCAGCCTCTTGGGGGACCCAAACACAGATACGCAGTATTTT. This gives the protein CASSLLGDPNTDTQYF.

This clonotype showed up just a few times. The genes are TRBV7-9 and TRBJ1-5, with D unresolved. The CDR3 spans 15 residues. In germline, CDR1 is SEHNR, CDR2 FQNEAQ (reference sequence). V was shortened by 5 bases and J by 0 bases, with 11 bases between the two germline ends. This CDR3 reads CASSPETYSNQPQHF. For the CDR3, the DNA is TGTGCCAGCAGCCCCGAGACCTATAGCAATCAGCCCCAGCATTTT.

This clonotype was detected many times. The CDR3 loop reads CASSRPYRGDNEQFF. CDR3 nucleotides: TGTGCCAGCAGCCGTCCCTACAGGGGGGACAATGAGCAGTTCTTC. V is TRBV7-6 and J is TRBJ2-1; 8 nucleotides match TRBD1. Germline V CDR1 and CDR2: SGHVS, FNYEAQ. The CDR3 consists of 15 residues. The V segment lost 5 bases and the J segment 5 bases; nucleotides outside the gene matches: 8.

This clonotype has at least ten counts. The chain is built from TRBV24-1 and TRBJ2-1; 11 bases align to TRBD1. Germline CDR1 KGHDR, CDR2 SFDVKD. The CDR3 covers 15 residues. Germline trimming cut 5 bases from V and 7 bases from J; bases unmatched to any gene: 6. The CDR3, as DNA: TGTGCCACCAGTGGACCGGGACAGGGGGGGAATGAGCAGTTCTTC. It translates to CATSGPGQGGNEQFF.

This clonotype has a count of ten or more. This chain uses TRBV5-6 with TRBJ2-1, with 8 bases aligning to TRBD2. The ends lost 2 bases at V and 6 bases at J; junction bases unmatched: 4. CDR1 is SGHDT, CDR2 YYEEEE, per germline. This CDR3 contains 14 residues. The CDR3 loop reads CASSFSGTSNEQFF. In DNA form, the CDR3 reads TGTGCCAGCAGCTTCTCCGGGACTAGCAATGAGCAGTTCTTC.

This clonotype has at least ten counts. V usage is TRBV6-5 and J usage is TRBJ2-2; no reliable D call. CDR1 is MNHEY and CDR2 is SVGAGI in the germline V gene. Trimming stripped 6 bases from V and 7 bases from J, with 9 bases between. This CDR3 has 12 amino acids. CDR3 in DNA: TGTGCCAGCAGGCAGGTTGGCGGGGAGCTGTTTTTT. Amino acids: CASRQVGGELFF.

V gene TRBV6-2 or TRBV6-3 combines with J gene TRBJ2-6, with TRBD1 as a possible D gene (6 bases). The CDR3 length is 16 residues. Trimming took off 5 bases at V and 10 bases at J, with 21 bases between the two ends. Germline V gene lookup returns CDR1 MNHEY and CDR2 SVGEGT. DNA for the CDR3: TGTGCCAGCAGTCTACAAACCTCCGGGACAAATAACGTCCTGACTTTC. Amino acids: CASSLQTSGTNNVLTF.

This clonotype was picked up many times. J is TRBJ1-5 and V is TRBV5-1; 7 bases fit TRBD1. Losses at the gene ends were 3 bases for V and 4 bases for J; bases not matched to a gene: 1. This CDR3 comprises 13 residues. Germline V gene lookup returns CDR1 SGHRS and CDR2 YFSETQ. The CDR3 loop is CASSSGGNQPQHF. The DNA for the CDR3 is TGCGCCAGCAGCTCAGGGGGTAATCAGCCCCAGCATTTT.

The chain joins TRBV6-2 or TRBV6-3 to TRBJ1-5, with 8 positions matching TRBD1. Germline V lookup: CDR1 MNHEY, CDR2 SVGEGT. V gave up 6 bases and J gave up 3 bases; unmatched junction bases: 4. The CDR3 is made up of 14 amino acids. DNA for the CDR3: TGTGCCAGCAGACAGGGGGGTCCCAATCAGCCCCAGCATTTT. This sequence encodes CASRQGGPNQPQHF.

This clonotype was found a few times. The rearrangement links TRBV6-1 to TRBJ1-2, with D uncertain. The CDR3 spans 12 residues. Per the germline V gene, CDR1 is MNHNS and CDR2 is SASEGT. With 3 bases removed from V and 4 bases from J, the gap between germline ends came to 6 bases. CDR3 DNA: TGTGCCAGCAGTGACAGAAGCTATGGCTACACCTTC. Protein: CASSDRSYGYTF.

V is TRBV6-2 or TRBV6-3 and J is TRBJ1-5; tentatively, D is TRBD1 (5 bases). The V and J ends lost 4 bases and 4 bases respectively, with 11 bases between them. The CDR3 contains 14 residues. CDR1 MNHEY and CDR2 SVGEGT come from the germline V gene. CDR3 DNA: TGTGCCAGCAGTTCAGGGAGCAGGAATCAGCCCCAGCATTTT. Its translation is CASSSGSRNQPQHF.

The table lists this clonotype with a few counts. The rearrangement joins TRBV4-2 to TRBJ1-1; D not resolved. The CDR3 runs to 14 residues. Germline CDR1 LGHNA, CDR2 YNFKEQ. Deletions cut 3 bases from V and 5 bases from J, with 13 bases between. CDR3 region: CASSQPSGVTEAFF. In DNA, the CDR3 is TGTGCCAGCAGCCAGCCGTCCGGGGTGACTGAAGCTTTCTTT.